One and the same sample provided the 4 T cell receptor beta chains below, sequenced in a study of blood T cell repertoires in COVID-19. The assay was immunoSEQ multiplex PCR, and TCRdb's table has in-frame clones only and misses some. This table has around 170,000 clones, about 80% appearing once. What was sequenced was PBMCs or T cells enriched from blood (not recorded which). The receptors were sampled from a man aged 50 to 60 who had recovered from COVID-19.

The J gene is TRBJ1-1, the V gene TRBV3-1 (or the pseudogene TRBV3-2); D gene unclear. The length of the CDR3 is 12 residues. Trimming removed 5 bases at V and 8 bases at J, with 12 bases between. Germline V CDR1 and CDR2: LGHDT, YNNKEL (reference sequence). The CDR3 protein is CASSMGVYEAFF. The CDR3 nucleotides read TGTGCCAGCAGCATGGGCGTGTACGAAGCTTTCTTT.

This clone was detected once. The V call is TRBV7-9, the J call TRBJ2-7, with 9 bases fitting TRBD1. Looked up from germline, CDR1 is SEHNR and CDR2 is FQNEAQ (reference sequence). V trimming: 5 bases; J trimming: 1 base; junction bases outside the gene matches: 6. The CDR3 has 15 amino acids. CDR3 sequence: CASSPGQGPSYEQYF. Here the CDR3 DNA reads TGTGCCAGCAGCCCCGGACAGGGGCCTTCCTACGAGCAGTACTTC. Using reference TRBV7-9 and TRBJ2-7 for the parts outside the CDR3, the full variable domain is DTGVSQNPRHKITKRGQNVTFRCDPISEHNRLYWYRQTLGQGPEFLTYFQNEAQLEKSRLLSDRFSAERPKGSFSTLEIQRTEQGDSAMYLCASSPGQGPSYEQYFGPGTRLTVT.

The V gene is TRBV5-1, the J gene TRBJ1-2, with D hard to call. CDR1 SGHRS and CDR2 YFSETQ come from the germline V gene. The CDR3 covers 12 residues. Trimming stripped 5 bases from V and 8 bases from J, with 13 bases between. CDR3 loop: CASRTGFEGYTF. The CDR3 DNA is TGCGCCAGCAGAACGGGGTTTGAGGGCTACACCTTC.

The gene calls are TRBV15 and TRBJ2-7; D not certain. Per the germline V gene, CDR1 is LNHNV and CDR2 is YYDKDF (reference sequence). This CDR3 has 14 residues. V was trimmed by 5 bases and J by 2 bases, leaving 13 bases between them. The CDR3 DNA is TGTGCCACCAGCGCCGAGACTCCCCCCTACGAGCAGTACTTC. Its translation is CATSAETPPYEQYF.